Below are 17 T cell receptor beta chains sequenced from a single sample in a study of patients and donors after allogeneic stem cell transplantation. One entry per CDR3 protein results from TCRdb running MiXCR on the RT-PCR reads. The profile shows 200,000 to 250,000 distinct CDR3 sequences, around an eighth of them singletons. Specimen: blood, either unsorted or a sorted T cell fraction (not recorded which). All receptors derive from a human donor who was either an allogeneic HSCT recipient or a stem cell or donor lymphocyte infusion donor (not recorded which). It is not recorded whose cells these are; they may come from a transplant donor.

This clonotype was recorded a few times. The CDR3: CASSPPVATYNEQFF. The CDR3 DNA reads TGTGCCAGCTCACCACCAGTAGCAACCTACAATGAGCAGTTCTTC. This chain connects TRBV18 to TRBJ2-1, with no clear D. CDR3 length: 15 amino acids. The V end was cut by 0 bases, the J end by 2 bases, with 8 bases between. CDR1 KGHSH and CDR2 LQKENI come from the germline V gene.

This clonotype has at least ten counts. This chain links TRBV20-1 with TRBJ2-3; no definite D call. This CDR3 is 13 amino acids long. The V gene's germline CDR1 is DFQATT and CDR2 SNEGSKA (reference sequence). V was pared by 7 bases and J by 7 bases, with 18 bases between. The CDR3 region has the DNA TGCAGTGTGTCTTTGGCCGGGCCGAATACGCAGTATTTT. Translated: CSVSLAGPNTQYF.

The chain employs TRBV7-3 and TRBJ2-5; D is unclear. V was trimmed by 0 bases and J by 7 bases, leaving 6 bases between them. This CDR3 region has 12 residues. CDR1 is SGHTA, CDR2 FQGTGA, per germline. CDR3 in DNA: TGTGCCAGCAGCTTAACCGGCGGGACCCAGTACTTC. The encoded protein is CASSLTGGTQYF.

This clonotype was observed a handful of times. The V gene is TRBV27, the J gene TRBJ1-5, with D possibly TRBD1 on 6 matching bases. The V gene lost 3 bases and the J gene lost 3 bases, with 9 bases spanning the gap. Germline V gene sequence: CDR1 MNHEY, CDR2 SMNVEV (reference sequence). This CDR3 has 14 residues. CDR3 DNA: TGTGCCAGCAGTTTCGGGACACCCAATCAGCCCCAGCATTTT. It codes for CASSFGTPNQPQHF.

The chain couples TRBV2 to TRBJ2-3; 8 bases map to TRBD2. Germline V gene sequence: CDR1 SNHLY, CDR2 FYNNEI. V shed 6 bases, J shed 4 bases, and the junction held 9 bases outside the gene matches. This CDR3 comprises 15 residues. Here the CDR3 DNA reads TGTGCCAGCAGGCCCGGGGGGGGCGCGGCAGATACGCAGTATTTT. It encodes CASRPGGGAADTQYF.

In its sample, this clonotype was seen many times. The CDR3 is CASSEYSPLHF. Here the CDR3 DNA reads TGTGCCAGCAGTGAATATTCACCCCTCCACTTT. The chain combines TRBV2 with TRBJ1-6; D is uncertain. The V end lost 2 bases, the J end lost 8 bases, and 1 base lay between the germline ends. This CDR3 is 11 amino acids long. Germline CDR1 is SNHLY and CDR2 is FYNNEI.

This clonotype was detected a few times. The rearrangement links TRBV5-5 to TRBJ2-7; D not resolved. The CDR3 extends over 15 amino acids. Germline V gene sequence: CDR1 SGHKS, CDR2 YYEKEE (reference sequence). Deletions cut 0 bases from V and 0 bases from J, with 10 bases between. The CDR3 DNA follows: TGTGCCAGCAGCTTGGATGACGGCTACTCCTACGAGCAGTACTTC. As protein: CASSLDDGYSYEQYF.

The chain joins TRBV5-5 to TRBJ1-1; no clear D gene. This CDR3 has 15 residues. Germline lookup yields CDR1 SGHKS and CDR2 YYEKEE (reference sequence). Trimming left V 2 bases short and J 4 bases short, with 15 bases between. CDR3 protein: CASSFVETKSTEAFF. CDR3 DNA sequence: TGTGCCAGCAGCTTTGTCGAGACAAAGAGCACTGAAGCTTTCTTT.

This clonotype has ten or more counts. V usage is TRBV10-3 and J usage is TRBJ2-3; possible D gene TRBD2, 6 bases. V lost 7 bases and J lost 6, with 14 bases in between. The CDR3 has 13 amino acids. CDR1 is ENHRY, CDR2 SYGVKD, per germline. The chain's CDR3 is CAITGLPGDTQYF. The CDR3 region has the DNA TGTGCCATCACGGGACTCCCCGGGGATACGCAGTATTTT.

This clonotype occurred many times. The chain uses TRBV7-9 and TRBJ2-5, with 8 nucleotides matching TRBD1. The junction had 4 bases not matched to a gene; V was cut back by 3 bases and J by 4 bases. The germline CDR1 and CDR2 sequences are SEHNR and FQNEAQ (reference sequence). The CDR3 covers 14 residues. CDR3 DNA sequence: TGTGCCAGCAGCTTCGCGGACAGGGTAGAGACCCAGTACTTC. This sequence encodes CASSFADRVETQYF.

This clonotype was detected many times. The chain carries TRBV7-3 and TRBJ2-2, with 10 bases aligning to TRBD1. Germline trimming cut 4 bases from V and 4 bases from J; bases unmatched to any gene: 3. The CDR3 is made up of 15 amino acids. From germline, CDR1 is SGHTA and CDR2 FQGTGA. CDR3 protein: CASSSGQGSTGELFF. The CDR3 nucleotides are TGTGCCAGCAGCTCGGGACAGGGGTCCACCGGGGAGCTGTTTTTT.

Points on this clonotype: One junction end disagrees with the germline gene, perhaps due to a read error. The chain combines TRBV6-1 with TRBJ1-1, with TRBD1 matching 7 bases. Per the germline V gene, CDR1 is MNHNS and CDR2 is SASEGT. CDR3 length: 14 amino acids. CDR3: CASSRQGGLTEAVF. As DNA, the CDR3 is TGTGCCAGCAGTCGACAGGGCGGGTTGACTGAAGCGGTCTTT.

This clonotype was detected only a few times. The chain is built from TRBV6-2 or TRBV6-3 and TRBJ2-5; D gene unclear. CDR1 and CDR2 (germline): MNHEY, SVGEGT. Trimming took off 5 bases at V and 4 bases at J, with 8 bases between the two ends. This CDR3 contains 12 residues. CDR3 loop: CASSGQSETQYF. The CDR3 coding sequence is TGTGCCAGCAGTGGGCAGTCAGAGACCCAGTACTTC.

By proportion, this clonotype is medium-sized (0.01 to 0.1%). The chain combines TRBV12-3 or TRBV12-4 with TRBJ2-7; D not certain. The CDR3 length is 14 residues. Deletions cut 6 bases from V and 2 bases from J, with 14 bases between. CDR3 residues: CASSPPRQPYEQYF. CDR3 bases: TGTGCCAGCAGCCCCCCCCGGCAGCCCTACGAGCAGTACTTC.

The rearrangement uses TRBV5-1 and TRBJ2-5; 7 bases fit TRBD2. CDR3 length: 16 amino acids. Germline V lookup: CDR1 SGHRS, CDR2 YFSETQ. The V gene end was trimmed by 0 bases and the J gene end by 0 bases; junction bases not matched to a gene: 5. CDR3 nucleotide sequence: TGCGCCAGCAGCTTGGAGCCAGCGGGGAACCAAGAGACCCAGTACTTC. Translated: CASSLEPAGNQETQYF.

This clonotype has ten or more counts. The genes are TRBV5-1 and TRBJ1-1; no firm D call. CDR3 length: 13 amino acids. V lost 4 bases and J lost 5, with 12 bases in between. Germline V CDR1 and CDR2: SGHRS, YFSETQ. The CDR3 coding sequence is TGCGCCAGCAGCGAGGTGGAGGAAACTGAAGCTTTCTTT. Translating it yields CASSEVEETEAFF.

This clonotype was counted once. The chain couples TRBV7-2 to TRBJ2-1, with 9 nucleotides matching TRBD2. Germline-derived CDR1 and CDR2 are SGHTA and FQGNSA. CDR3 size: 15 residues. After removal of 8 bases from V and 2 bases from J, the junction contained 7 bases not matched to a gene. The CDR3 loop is CASVLGTSTYNEQFF. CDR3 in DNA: TGTGCCAGCGTCCTCGGGACTAGCACCTACAATGAGCAGTTCTTC.